The 14 T cell receptor beta chains below were found in one sample sequenced in a study of blood T cell repertoires in COVID-19. Assay: immunoSEQ multiplex PCR; the TCRdb copy retains only in-frame clones and omits some. The repertoire has under 200,000 clones, 70% to 90% of them found once; the top ten carry about 5%. The sequencing sample was made of peripheral blood. The receptors come from a woman older than 75 with acute or convalescent COVID-19.

The chain employs TRBV9 and TRBJ1-2, with a weak D call TRBD1 (6 bases). This CDR3 contains 11 residues. The V and J ends lost 4 bases and 7 bases respectively, with 8 bases between them. The germline V gene has CDR1 SGDLS and CDR2 YYNGEE. The CDR3 nucleotides read TGTGCCAGCAGCAACAGGGCTGGCTACACCTTC. It is translated as CASSNRAGYTF.

This chain joins TRBV28 and TRBJ1-6; possible D gene TRBD1, 5 bases. Germline V gene lookup returns CDR1 MDHEN and CDR2 SYDVKM. Trimming left V 6 bases short and J 6 bases short, with 12 bases between. The CDR3 spans 14 residues. This chain's CDR3 is CASSLGGLNSPLHF. The CDR3 coding sequence is TGTGCCAGCAGCTTGGGGGGACTTAATTCACCCCTCCACTTT.

The table lists this clone with a few counts. V gene TRBV5-1 combines with J gene TRBJ2-2, with D possibly being TRBD1 (6 bases). Germline V lookup: CDR1 SGHRS, CDR2 YFSETQ. The CDR3 contains 14 residues. V was cut by 4 bases and J by 6 bases, with 13 bases left in between. The CDR3 nucleotides read TGCGCCAGCAGCCCCCTGACAGGTTCCGGGGAGCTGTTTTTT. Its translation: CASSPLTGSGELFF. The variable domain in full, with the rest retrieved from reference TRBV5-1 and TRBJ2-2, is KAGVTQTPRYLIKTRGQQVTLSCSPISGHRSVSWYQQTPGQGLQFLFEYFSETQRNKGNFPGRFSGRQFSNSRSEMNVSTLELGDSALYLCASSPLTGSGELFFGEGSRLTVL.

The chain has TRBV5-6 and TRBJ2-4; 7 nucleotides agree with TRBD2. Trimming took 7 bases from V and 5 from J; bases not matched to a gene: 3. Germline V gene sequence: CDR1 SGHDT, CDR2 YYEEEE. The CDR3 runs 12 residues. The DNA of the CDR3 is TGTGCCAGCCACCGGGAGGAAAACATTCAGTACTTC. This gives the protein CASHREENIQYF.

This chain joins TRBV6-2 or TRBV6-3 and TRBJ1-2; 9 bases agree with TRBD1. In germline, CDR1 is MNHEY, CDR2 SVGEGT. V gave up 0 bases and J gave up 6 bases; unmatched junction bases: 2. The CDR3 is 14 residues long. Written as DNA, the CDR3 is TGTGCCAGCAGTTACTCTAACAGGGGGCATGGCTACACCTTC. Its translation: CASSYSNRGHGYTF.

The chain has TRBV30 and TRBJ1-1; D is unclear. Germline assignment: CDR1 GTSNPN and CDR2 SVGIG (reference sequence). The CDR3 has 10 amino acids. V was shortened by 5 bases and J by 7 bases, with 8 bases between the two germline ends. In nucleotides, the CDR3 is TGTGCCTGGCAGAGGAGTGAAGCTTTCTTT. Translating it yields CAWQRSEAFF.

The chain employs TRBV5-1 and TRBJ2-2; D might be TRBD1 (7 bases). V was cut by 4 bases and J by 6 bases, with 34 bases left in between. CDR3 length: 21 residues. Germline assignment: CDR1 SGHRS and CDR2 YFSETQ. As DNA, the CDR3 is TGCGCCAGCAGCCGGTCCGGGACAGCGGGTTTCGGGACGTTGGTATCCGGGGAGCTGTTTTTT. This sequence encodes CASSRSGTAGFGTLVSGELFF.

The rearrangement links TRBV7-2 to TRBJ2-1, with 11 bases identical to TRBD2. The CDR3 spans 16 residues. Germline V CDR1 and CDR2: SGHTA, FQGNSA. The V and J ends lost 5 bases and 7 bases, in that order; junction bases with no gene match: 10. The CDR3 DNA reads TGTGCCAGCAGCCTACAACCCCTAGCGGGAGGTAATGAGCAGTTCTTC. Protein: CASSLQPLAGGNEQFF.

This chain uses TRBV15 with TRBJ2-7; 7 bases are shared with TRBD2. Looked up from germline, CDR1 is LNHNV and CDR2 is YYDKDF (reference sequence). Unmatched junction bases numbered 7, after V lost 5 bases and J lost 0 bases. The CDR3 totals 15 residues. CDR3 in amino acids: CATSPGLGSSYEQYF. The CDR3 coding sequence is TGTGCCACCAGCCCCGGACTAGGAAGCTCCTACGAGCAGTACTTC.

V gene TRBV7-3 combines with J gene TRBJ1-1; 7 bases fit TRBD1. Trimming cost V 3 bases and J 6 bases; bases outside gene matches: 7. The germline gives CDR1 SGHTA, CDR2 FQGTGA. The CDR3 runs to 14 residues. CDR3 sequence: CASSLGTANSEAFF. DNA for the CDR3: TGTGCCAGCAGCTTGGGGACAGCAAATTCTGAAGCTTTCTTT.

The chain joins TRBV5-4 to TRBJ2-1, with D unresolved. The CDR3 runs to 15 residues. Trimming shortened V by 1 base and J by 10 bases, and 18 bases separated the two germline ends. Germline CDR1 and CDR2: SGHNT and YYREEE (reference sequence). CDR3: CASSLQQSRSAEQFF. CDR3 sequence (DNA): TGTGCCAGCAGCTTGCAGCAGAGTCGCAGCGCCGAGCAGTTCTTC.

The chain carries TRBV28 and TRBJ1-5; the D gene is possibly TRBD1 (5 bases). Trimming cost V 2 bases and J 0 bases, with 11 bases left between them. The CDR3 is 16 amino acids. Germline-derived CDR1 and CDR2 are MDHEN and SYDVKM. CDR3 amino acids: CASSLPRGNSNQPQHF. CDR3 sequence (DNA): TGTGCCAGCAGTTTACCCCGGGGGAATAGCAATCAGCCCCAGCATTTT.

The chain links TRBV6-2 or TRBV6-3 to TRBJ2-7, with 12 nucleotides matching TRBD2. CDR1 is MNHEY, CDR2 SVGEGT, per germline. Trimming at V came to 6 bases and at J to 4 bases, leaving 10 bases not matched to a gene. CDR3 length: 16 residues. The chain's CDR3 is CASSPGLLAGGYEQYF. The CDR3 DNA is TGTGCCAGCAGCCCTGGGCTACTAGCGGGGGGATACGAGCAGTACTTC.

This clone showed up just once. The J gene is TRBJ2-5, the V gene TRBV18; the D is unclear. Trimming stripped 4 bases from V and 6 bases from J, with 12 bases between. Germline assignment: CDR1 KGHSH and CDR2 LQKENI. The CDR3 is 13 residues long. This CDR3 is CASSRYKEQTQYF. The CDR3, as DNA: TGTGCCAGCTCACGCTATAAAGAGCAGACCCAGTACTTC.